A selection of T cell receptor beta chains follows, all from one sample in a study of beta chain features in type 1 diabetes. Some clones are missing from TCRdb's copy, which holds only in-frame ones; the method was immunoSEQ multiplex PCR. Altogether around 300,000 clones are present, 8% being singletons, with the ten largest covering roughly 0.94%. The sequencing input was central memory CD4+ T cells from blood. The receptors were sampled from a woman aged 18-35 years in good health. CDR3s include the opening cysteine and the closing phenylalanine or tryptophan. A D gene is named only where the DNA matches it firmly. For some rows the clone size is stated as once, few or many, or as a class when expanded; others skip it.

TGCGCCAGCAGCTGGACGGAGAACACTGAAGCTTTCTTT	CASSWTENTEAFF	NA	NA	TRBV5-1	TRBJ1-1
TGTGCCAGCAGCTCGGGGGGCAGCCTTAGCAATCAGCCCCAGCATTTT	CASSSGGSLSNQPQHF	NA	NA	TRBV7-9	TRBJ1-5
TGTGCCAGCGGGCAGGAGACCCAGTACTTC	CASGQETQYF	many	NA	TRBV9	TRBJ2-5
TGTGCCAGCAAGGCAGGGGGCCAAGAGACCCAGTACTTC	CASKAGGQETQYF	few	TRBD1	TRBV4-2	TRBJ2-5
TGTGCCAGCAGTTCGCCAACCGGGTTCAATGAGCAGTTCTTC	CASSSPTGFNEQFF	NA	NA	TRBV6-6	TRBJ2-1
TGTGCCAGCAGTCGGGCTAGCGGATCCAATGAGCAGTTCTTC	CASSRASGSNEQFF	NA	TRBD2	TRBV6-6	TRBJ2-1
TGTGCCAGCAGTGAAGCTAACTATGGCTACACCTTC	CASSEANYGYTF	NA	NA	TRBV6-1	TRBJ1-2
TGTGCCAGCAGCCGAGAGCGTGGCGAAAAACTGTTTTTT	CASSRERGEKLFF	few	NA	TRBV2	TRBJ1-4
TGTGCCAGCAGCTTCCAGGGGGAGGTAGATACGCAGTATTTT	CASSFQGEVDTQYF	NA	NA	TRBV2	TRBJ2-3
TGTGCCAGCAGCACCCGATGGGGGCATGGAAACACCATATATTTT	CASSTRWGHGNTIYF	few	NA	TRBV5-6	TRBJ1-3
TGTGCCAGTAGTATTCAGGATTACTATGGCTACACCTTC	CASSIQDYYGYTF	NA	NA	TRBV19	TRBJ1-2
TGTGCCAGCAGCCCAGGGACGGATTTTACGAACACTGAAGCTTTCTTT	CASSPGTDFTNTEAFF	few	NA	TRBV7-2	TRBJ1-1
TGTGCCAGTAGTCTCCGGACTAGCGGGAGGGCCGGGGTGGAGCAGTTCTTC	CASSLRTSGRAGVEQFF	NA	TRBD2	TRBV19	TRBJ2-1
TGCGCCAGCAGCCAAGCGCGGCAGAATAATTCACCCCTCCACTTT	CASSQARQNNSPLHF	many	NA	TRBV4-3	TRBJ1-6
TGTGCCAGCGCCGGGACAGGGGTAACTCCCCTCCACTTT	CASAGTGVTPLHF	NA	TRBD1	TRBV2	TRBJ1-6
TGTGCCAGCAGTGATCCGGACAATGAGCAGTTCTTC	CASSDPDNEQFF	few	NA	TRBV2	TRBJ2-1